This T cell receptor (beta chain) was sequenced during a study of identical twins. Study conclusions and caveats: Fewer insertions marked abundant cord blood beta clonotypes; young adult naive trended weakly, memory not at all. Potential partial confounding of zero-insertion analyses by invariant MAIT and iNKT cells was noted. Cross-sectional statistics, not tracking of the same donors, supported the conclusions.

TCRdb reprocessed the 5' RACE reads with MiXCR, giving one entry per CDR3 protein. The table includes roughly 240,000 distinct CDR3 sequences, approximately 7.3% detected once. This clonotype occurred a few times. What it recognizes is unknown. With 1 base removed from V and 5 bases from J, the gap between germline ends came to 17 bases. The V gene's germline CDR1 is MNHNS and CDR2 SASEGT. This CDR3 spans 16 amino acids. In addition, the sample was reused for a study of yellow fever vaccine responses in identical twins.

The sample consisted of CD8+ T cells sorted from blood. The sequence came from a woman younger than 30 in good health. J is TRBJ2-5 and V is TRBV6-1; D remains ambiguous. The CDR3 nucleotides are TGTGCCAGCAGTGAAGGCGCTCCGGGCTATGCGGAGACCCAGTACTTC. Encoded protein: CASSEGAPGYAETQYF.